This T cell receptor beta chain was identified in a study of T cell responses to AZD1222 COVID-19 vaccine. Study-wide results and caveats: The CD4 TCRs associated with vaccination extended across spike and predominated at 160-218 and 743-854. Unmutated variant regions are reportedly targeted by nearly half of spike-specific TCRs.

This table comes from immunoSEQ multiplex PCR, and its TCRdb copy is limited to in-frame clones, with some not included. The sample records 150,000 to 200,000 clones, about 92% being singletons. Second-dose timings of about 4 or about 12 weeks were pooled. The V and J ends lost 3 bases and 4 bases, in that order; junction bases with no gene match: 1. Germline CDR1 reads SGHRS; CDR2 reads YFSETQ. The CDR3 sequence is 15 residues long. Remarks on this clone: Its antigen is as yet unknown.

The rearrangement joins TRBV5-1 to TRBJ2-1; 13 bases match TRBD2. Sequenced material: peripheral blood, taken 28 days after the second AZD1222 dose. The origin of this receptor is an adult who received the AZD1222 COVID-19 vaccine. CDR3 residues: CASSSTSGGYNEQFF. In nucleotides, the CDR3 is TGCGCCAGCAGCTCGACTAGCGGGGGGTACAATGAGCAGTTCTTC.